What follows is one T cell receptor (beta chain) and its context. Its antigen target is currently unknown. No base quality information exists; no much larger clone differs at one position. Participants in the prospective study were enrolled through a virtual design, were aged 18 to 89 years, and lived in roughly 24 United States geographic areas. Cohort assignment in the prospective study relied on participant-reported clinical history from a screening survey and a study questionnaire. Recovered participants in ImmuneRACE Cohort 3 were defined by two consecutive negative NP/OP PCR tests, clearance by a healthcare professional, or resolution of symptoms. In the prospective study, whole blood, serum and a nasopharyngeal or oropharyngeal swab were collected from each participant by mobile phlebotomists. Prospective study participants could optionally give additional blood draws and questionnaires over a roughly 2-month period. Before DNA extraction, blood samples from the prospective study were shipped at room temperature or frozen.

V is cut back by 1 base and J by 5 bases, with 6 bases in the junction unmatched. CDR1 and CDR2, looked up from the germline V gene (reference sequence), are MNHEY and SMNVEV. From cysteine to phenylalanine, the CDR3 is 16 amino acids long. Only the CDR3 region is kept as DNA, spanning 48 bases read in frame from base 1. This record belongs to a study of blood T cell repertoires in COVID-19 (dated by TCRdb to the early 2020s). The study in broad terms: Samples from collaborators originated in the United States, Italy and Spain and spanned both the acute and convalescent phases of COVID-19. The prospective study material was composed of cDNA or gDNA derived from T cells, B-cell-depleted T cells, or PBMCs. Subjects who had been exposed to COVID-19, were actively infected with it, or had recovered from it provided the deeply sampled blood TCRbeta repertoires that made up the dataset. The repertoires were made available in a free public database intended to serve as a resource for research on the immune response to SARS-CoV-2. The samples were drawn from the first 160 participants of the ongoing ImmuneRACE study and from some 1,300 subjects provided by 6 global collaborators. The sample metadata nearly always contained a de-identified subject ID, COVID-19 status, age in years and sex. HLA class I and class II types, where available, came from metadata supplied by the sample provider rather than from assay-based typing.

TCRbeta CDR3 regions were amplified from genomic DNA using the immunoSEQ Assay, a bias-controlled multiplex PCR. The authors processed their data as follows. Nucleated cell counts per sample were estimated from amplification of reference gene primers within the assay. To quantify the absolute abundance of each unique TCRbeta CDR3 rearrangement, sequence reads were collapsed and filtered. For each sample, productive Simpson clonality was calculated as the square root of Simpson's diversity index across productive rearrangements. TCRdb took over this immuneACCESS table, retaining in-frame rearrangements with V and J assigned. Such tables are incomplete; in checked studies, under half of the missing clones stem from an unresolved V gene, and the remainder is unexplained. V, J and clone size derive from that table, while D and trimming were established from the DNA sequence. The sample profile shows about 120,000 clones; roughly 84% of them were found once. The ten largest clonotypes hold roughly 4% of the sample.

The paper as a whole reports these results and caveats: How much clinical and demographic metadata was included differed by source and by participant, and the metadata was provided uncurated.

The rearrangement joined TRBV27 to TRBJ2-1; 9 bases in the middle match TRBD2. The sequence was obtained from a woman aged 30 to 39 who had recovered from COVID-19. The specimen was PBMCs or T cells enriched from blood (not recorded which). The sequenced DNA: TGTGCCAGCAGTTTATGGGGCGGGAGGGCTGACAATGAGCAGTTCTTC. It translates to CASSLWGGRADNEQFF.